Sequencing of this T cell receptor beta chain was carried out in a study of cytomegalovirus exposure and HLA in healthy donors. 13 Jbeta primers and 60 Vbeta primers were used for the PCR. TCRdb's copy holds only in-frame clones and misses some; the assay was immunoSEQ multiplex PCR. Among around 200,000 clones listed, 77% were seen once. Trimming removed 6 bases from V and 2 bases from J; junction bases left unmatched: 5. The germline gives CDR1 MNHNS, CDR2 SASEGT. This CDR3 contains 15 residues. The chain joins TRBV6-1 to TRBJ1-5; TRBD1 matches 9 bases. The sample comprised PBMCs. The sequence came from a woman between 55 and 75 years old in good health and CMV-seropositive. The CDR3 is CASSARTGGNQPQHF. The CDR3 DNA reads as TGTGCCAGCAGCGCCCGGACAGGGGGCAATCAGCCCCAGCATTTT.